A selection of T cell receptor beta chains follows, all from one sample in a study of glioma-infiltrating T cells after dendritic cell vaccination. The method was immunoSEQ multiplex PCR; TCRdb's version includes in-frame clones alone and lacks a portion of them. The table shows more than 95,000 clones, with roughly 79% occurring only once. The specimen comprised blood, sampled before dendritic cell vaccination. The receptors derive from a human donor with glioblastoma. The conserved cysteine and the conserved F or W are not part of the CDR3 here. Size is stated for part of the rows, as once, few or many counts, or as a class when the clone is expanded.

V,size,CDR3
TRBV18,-,ASSPSSGTGEGYT
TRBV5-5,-,ASTGGWNTGELF
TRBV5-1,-,ASSFWDSLNQPQH
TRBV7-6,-,ASSPLARARGYT
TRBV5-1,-,ASSLTGRGSPLH
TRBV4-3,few,ASSQDRRDGYT
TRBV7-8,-,ASSTRDRGEAF
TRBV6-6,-,ASSETAAMNTEAF
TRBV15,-,ATSTPGGNYEQY
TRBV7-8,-,ASSLALGGYNEQF
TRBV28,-,ASSLYRDRGLNQPQH
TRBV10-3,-,AGRGAKQETQY
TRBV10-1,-,ASSDTRGQGAKTQY
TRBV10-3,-,AISDLVEQY
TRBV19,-,ASSMDRVVYEAF
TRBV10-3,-,AISGTIYEQY
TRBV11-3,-,ASSLVDRGEQY
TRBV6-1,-,ASSDFGTNSYEQY
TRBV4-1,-,ASSHRNRGEEKLF
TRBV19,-,ASSPGSQPQH
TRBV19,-,ASSAQGGSYNEQF
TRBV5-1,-,ASSRNRNSGNTIY
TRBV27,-,ASSLSSLNEQF
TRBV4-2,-,ASSQLEDPTSGGYNGELF
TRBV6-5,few,ASSADRAMPYEQY
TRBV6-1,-,ASSPQAGSPETQY
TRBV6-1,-,ASRGRDRVTEAF
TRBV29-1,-,SVAGARGQPQH
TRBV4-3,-,ASSQDRGGSSNEKLF
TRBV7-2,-,ASAAGGYLSYEQY
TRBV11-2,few,ASRTGNTGELF
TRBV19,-,ASTLLGDTNTEAF
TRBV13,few,ASRTLDRGYAKNIQY
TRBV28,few,ASSLGQGLVNEQF
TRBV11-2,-,ASSLARSYGYT
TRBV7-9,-,ASSLVPGTGWSYEQY
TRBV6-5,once,ASSEGGSRGQY
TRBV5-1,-,ASSFRGSGYT
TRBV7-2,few,ASSLRVMNTEAF
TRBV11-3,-,ASRRGTDTQY
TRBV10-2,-,ASSESRGEGVRNEQF
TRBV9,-,ASSVEGGGKETQY
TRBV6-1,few,ASSDTGTGFAYT
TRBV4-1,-,ASSHLSLRDRERGQF
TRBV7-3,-,ASSSSTGNTIY
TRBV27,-,ASTGSSLEQY
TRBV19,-,ASSISLLAGELF
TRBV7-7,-,ASSLGARGETQY
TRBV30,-,AWSVPGQGIYGYT
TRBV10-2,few,ASSPVRDSQETQY
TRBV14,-,ASSQGIRVLPYYSNQPQH
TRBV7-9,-,ASSPRVRNTGELF
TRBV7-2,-,ASSLRYKNYGYT
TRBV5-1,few,ASYGTGTNYGYT
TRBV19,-,ASSRRDRGIGYGYT